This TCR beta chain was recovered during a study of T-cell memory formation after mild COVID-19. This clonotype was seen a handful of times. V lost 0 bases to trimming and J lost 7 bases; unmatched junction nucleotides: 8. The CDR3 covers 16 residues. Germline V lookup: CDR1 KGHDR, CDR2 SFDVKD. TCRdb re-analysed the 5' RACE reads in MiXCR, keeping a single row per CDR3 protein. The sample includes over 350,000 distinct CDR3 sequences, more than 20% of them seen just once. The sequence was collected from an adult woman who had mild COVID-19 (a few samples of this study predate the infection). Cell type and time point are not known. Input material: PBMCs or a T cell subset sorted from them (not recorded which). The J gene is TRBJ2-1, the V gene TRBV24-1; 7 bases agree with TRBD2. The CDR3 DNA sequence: TGTGCCACCAGTGATTTGCCGGGACTATCGGGGAATGAGCAGTTCTTC. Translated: CATSDLPGLSGNEQFF.